A selection of T cell receptor beta chains follows, all from one sample in a study of blood T cell repertoires in COVID-19. The repertoire was sequenced with immunoSEQ multiplex PCR; TCRdb's copy has only in-frame clones and lacks some. The sample yields 310,000 or so clones, around 87% seen once. The sample taken for sequencing was peripheral blood. The receptors shown here come from a woman in her twenties or thirties who had recovered from COVID-19. Both conserved end residues are trimmed from each CDR3. The D gene is left open where the match is weak. Not all rows give a size; the values are once, few, many and, for expanded clones, a class.

j_call: TRBJ2-1
clone_size: .
v_call: TRBV7-6
d_call: TRBD2
cdr3_aa: ASSLQTSGGDEQF

j_call: TRBJ1-5
clone_size: .
v_call: TRBV6-1
d_call: .
cdr3_aa: ASSELDRSYSNQPQH

j_call: TRBJ1-1
clone_size: .
v_call: TRBV19
d_call: .
cdr3_aa: ATRRGVEAF

j_call: TRBJ1-1
clone_size: .
v_call: TRBV7-9
d_call: TRBD1
cdr3_aa: ASSLNDRGRVNTEAF

j_call: TRBJ1-2
clone_size: .
v_call: TRBV30
d_call: .
cdr3_aa: AWSVLGMQALLDYGYT

j_call: TRBJ2-1
clone_size: .
v_call: TRBV7-9
d_call: TRBD2
cdr3_aa: ASSLRLAGCNEQF

j_call: TRBJ2-3
clone_size: .
v_call: TRBV5-6
d_call: .
cdr3_aa: ASSLVRGAGTDTQY

j_call: TRBJ2-3
clone_size: .
v_call: TRBV3-1/TRBV3-2
d_call: .
cdr3_aa: ASSQDPPGYSTDTQY

j_call: TRBJ2-2
clone_size: .
v_call: TRBV2
d_call: TRBD1
cdr3_aa: ASVLGGSNTGELF

j_call: TRBJ2-1
clone_size: .
v_call: TRBV6-2/TRBV6-3
d_call: TRBD2
cdr3_aa: ASSSGRYNEQF

j_call: TRBJ1-3
clone_size: .
v_call: TRBV3-1/TRBV3-2
d_call: .
cdr3_aa: ASISPSGNTIY

j_call: TRBJ2-7
clone_size: .
v_call: TRBV2
d_call: TRBD2
cdr3_aa: ASRGGDPSYEQY

j_call: TRBJ2-2
clone_size: once
v_call: TRBV15
d_call: .
cdr3_aa: ATTGGSTGELF

j_call: TRBJ2-3
clone_size: .
v_call: TRBV11-2
d_call: .
cdr3_aa: ASSLDSSSQRTQY

j_call: TRBJ1-1
clone_size: once
v_call: TRBV27
d_call: .
cdr3_aa: ASSLAGVNTEAF

j_call: TRBJ2-2
clone_size: .
v_call: TRBV5-1
d_call: TRBD1
cdr3_aa: ASSSRTGSDTGELF

j_call: TRBJ2-5
clone_size: .
v_call: TRBV7-2
d_call: .
cdr3_aa: ASSLIPEGRTQY

j_call: TRBJ2-3
clone_size: .
v_call: TRBV20-1
d_call: .
cdr3_aa: SASTSASTDTQY

j_call: TRBJ2-6
clone_size: .
v_call: TRBV5-1
d_call: .
cdr3_aa: ASSLWQSGANVLT

j_call: TRBJ1-3
clone_size: once
v_call: TRBV19
d_call: TRBD1
cdr3_aa: ASSENPDRGGNTIY

j_call: TRBJ2-1
clone_size: .
v_call: TRBV15
d_call: .
cdr3_aa: ATSRDLADNEQF

j_call: TRBJ1-1
clone_size: .
v_call: TRBV30
d_call: .
cdr3_aa: AWSVVAVNMNTEAF

j_call: TRBJ1-2
clone_size: .
v_call: TRBV28
d_call: .
cdr3_aa: ASSIQTGNYT

j_call: TRBJ2-7
clone_size: .
v_call: TRBV11-3
d_call: .
cdr3_aa: ASSPGETYEQY

j_call: TRBJ2-1
clone_size: .
v_call: TRBV2
d_call: TRBD2
cdr3_aa: ASSKPGLGLEQF

j_call: TRBJ1-1
clone_size: .
v_call: TRBV27
d_call: .
cdr3_aa: ASSGLGNTEAF

j_call: TRBJ1-5
clone_size: few
v_call: TRBV6-6
d_call: .
cdr3_aa: ASSYVEQWRTQPQH

j_call: TRBJ2-7
clone_size: .
v_call: TRBV19
d_call: .
cdr3_aa: ASSIGWLDSLSYEQY

j_call: TRBJ1-2
clone_size: .
v_call: TRBV27
d_call: .
cdr3_aa: ASRAYFGLSKDGYT